Below, 31 T cell receptor beta chains from the same sample are listed, as sequenced in a study of OX40 agonist ivuxolimab in advanced cancers. Method: immunoSEQ multiplex PCR; TCRdb's copy keeps in-frame clones and lacks some. The repertoire includes about 45,000 clones, about 79% of them detected once, and 2% to 3% sits in the top ten. The sample here was CD4+ or CD8+ T cells sorted from blood, taken in a trial of the OX40 agonist ivuxolimab. The receptor set was obtained from an adult with an advanced solid tumor such as melanoma, head and neck, liver or kidney cancer.

This rearrangement joins TRBV10-3 to TRBJ2-7, with D maybe TRBD2 (6 bases). Germline assignment: CDR1 ENHRY and CDR2 SYGVKD. The CDR3 runs 13 residues. Trimming took 4 bases from V and 3 from J, leaving 10 bases between them. The DNA of the CDR3 is TGTGCCATCAGTGGCGGGGCGGTCTACGAGCAGTACTTC. It codes for CAISGGAVYEQYF.

V and J are TRBV9 and TRBJ2-3; TRBD2 matches at 9 bases. The CDR3 is 16 amino acids. The V gene's germline CDR1 is SGDLS and CDR2 YYNGEE. Losses at the gene ends were 3 bases for V and 1 base for J; bases not matched to a gene: 6. CDR3 in DNA: TGTGCCAGCAGCGGCAGCTGGACTAGCGGCACAGATACGCAGTATTTT. This translates into CASSGSWTSGTDTQYF.

The chain has TRBV11-2 and TRBJ1-1; 7 nucleotides agree with TRBD1. Trimming removed 5 bases from V and 1 base from J; junction bases left unmatched: 4. CDR1 and CDR2 from the germline V gene are SGHAT and FQNNGV. The CDR3 has 14 residues. The CDR3 protein is CASSPGQSNTEAFF. The DNA of the CDR3 is TGTGCCAGCAGCCCGGGACAGTCGAACACTGAAGCTTTCTTT.

This chain connects TRBV2 to TRBJ1-4; 7 nucleotides line up with TRBD1. Germline V gives CDR1 SNHLY, CDR2 FYNNEI. The CDR3 is 14 amino acids. Unmatched junction bases numbered 14, after V lost 8 bases and J lost 11 bases. The chain's CDR3 is CASATDREVKKLFF. CDR3 bases: TGTGCCAGCGCCACCGACAGGGAGGTTAAGAAACTGTTTTTT. The full variable domain, with the rest looked up from reference TRBV2 and TRBJ1-4, is EPEVTQTPSHQVTQMGQEVILRCVPISNHLYFYWYRQILGQKVEFLVSFYNNEISEKSEIFDDQFSVERPDGSNFTLKIRSTKLEDSAMYFCASATDREVKKLFFGSGTQLSVL.

The chain employs TRBV7-2 and TRBJ2-7; 11 bases map to TRBD2. Germline V gene data show CDR1 as SGHTA and CDR2 as FQGNSA. This CDR3 spans 14 amino acids. V gave up 6 bases and J gave up 3 bases; unmatched junction bases: 4. As DNA, the CDR3 is TGTGCCAGCAGGCTAGCGGGAGGACGCTACGAGCAGTACTTC. Translation gives CASRLAGGRYEQYF.

The chain carries TRBV9 and TRBJ1-2, with TRBD1 as a possible D gene (6 bases). Germline CDR1 is SGDLS and CDR2 is YYNGEE. The CDR3 has 14 amino acids. Trimming stripped 2 bases from V and 10 bases from J, with 18 bases between. The CDR3 DNA reads as TGTGCCAGCAGCGTTATTGACAGGCCGGAGGACTACACCTTC. Translating gives CASSVIDRPEDYTF. The complete variable domain, with remaining parts taken from reference TRBV9 and TRBJ1-2, reads DSGVTQTPKHLITATGQRVTLRCSPRSGDLSVYWYQQSLDQGLQFLIQYYNGEERAKGNILERFSAQQFPDLHSELNLSSLELGDSALYFCASSVIDRPEDYTFGSGTRLTVV.

The chain has TRBV7-2 and TRBJ2-2; D is unclear. The CDR3 covers 14 residues. The ends were cut back, 2 bases at V and 2 bases at J, with 6 bases in the middle. Germline assignment: CDR1 SGHTA and CDR2 FQGNSA. CDR3: CASSLSRNTGELFF. In DNA, the CDR3 is TGTGCCAGCAGCTTATCCAGAAACACCGGGGAGCTGTTTTTT.

The chain couples TRBV11-2 to TRBJ1-4; D might be TRBD1 (5 bases). Germline V gives CDR1 SGHAT, CDR2 FQNNGV. This CDR3 spans 17 amino acids. V was cut by 5 bases and J by 5 bases, with 21 bases left in between. CDR3 in DNA: TGTGCCAGCAGCCATACCAGGACGGGGCGCGGAAATGAAAAACTGTTTTTT. Residues: CASSHTRTGRGNEKLFF. The full variable domain, in which reference TRBV11-2 and TRBJ1-4 provide the parts outside the CDR3, is EAGVAQSPRYKIIEKRQSVAFWCNPISGHATLYWYQQILGQGPKLLIQFQNNGVVDDSQLPKDRFSAERLKGVDSTLKIQPAKLEDSAVYLCASSHTRTGRGNEKLFFGSGTQLSVL.

This chain joins TRBV4-2 and TRBJ2-3, with 8 bases lining up with TRBD2. CDR3 size: 16 residues. Germline V lookup: CDR1 LGHNA, CDR2 YNFKEQ. Trimming took 5 bases from V and 0 from J; bases not matched to a gene: 7. The CDR3 sequence: CASSTPSGGSTDTQYF. The CDR3 DNA sequence: TGTGCCAGCAGCACCCCAAGCGGGGGTAGCACAGATACGCAGTATTTT.

The V and J genes are TRBV11-2 and TRBJ2-5; D is undetermined. With the DNA end fitting TRBJ2-7 better, the J assignment may be wrong. CDR3 length: 14 residues. Per the germline V gene, CDR1 is SGHAT and CDR2 is FQNNGV. The CDR3 is CASSLANLKDEQYF. In nucleotides, the CDR3 is TGTGCCAGCAGCTTAGCAAACCTCAAGGACGAGCAGTACTTC.

The CDR3 loop is CASRGQLNTEAFF. The CDR3 DNA is TGCGCCAGCCGGGGACAGTTGAACACTGAAGCTTTCTTT. The gene calls are TRBV5-1 and TRBJ1-1; TRBD1 matches 7 bases. The CDR3 spans 13 residues. The germline CDR1 and CDR2 sequences are SGHRS and YFSETQ. Trimming at V came to 7 bases and at J to 0 bases, leaving 3 bases not matched to a gene.

This clone was recorded once. The chain links TRBV7-2 to TRBJ1-5; a possible D gene is TRBD1 (5 bases). Per the germline V gene, CDR1 is SGHTA and CDR2 is FQGNSA. This CDR3 comprises 15 residues. V was pared by 1 base and J by 6 bases, with 13 bases between. The CDR3 DNA reads TGTGCCAGCAGCTTAGGATGGGGACCGGGTCAGCCCCAGCATTTT. Translation: CASSLGWGPGQPQHF.

This rearrangement joins TRBV25-1 to TRBJ1-2; no firm D call. V lost 2 bases, J lost 8 bases, and 9 bases lay in between. Germline V gives CDR1 MGHDK, CDR2 SYGVNS. The length of the CDR3 is 12 residues. The CDR3 here is CASSENGLGYTF. As DNA, the CDR3 is TGTGCCAGCAGTGAAAATGGCCTGGGCTACACCTTC.

V and J are TRBV7-2 and TRBJ1-3; D is ambiguous. The CDR3 has 13 residues. The ends were cut back, 6 bases at V and 1 base at J, with 7 bases in the middle. Germline V lookup: CDR1 SGHTA, CDR2 FQGNSA. For the CDR3, the DNA is TGTGCCAGCAGACAGTCTTCTGGAAACACCATATATTTT. It codes for CASRQSSGNTIYF.

The rearrangement links TRBV19 to TRBJ2-7, with D possibly TRBD1 on 5 matching bases. Germline CDR1 reads LNHDA; CDR2 reads SQIVND (reference sequence). This CDR3 is built from 13 residues. Trimming cost V 4 bases and J 4 bases, with 11 bases left between them. DNA for the CDR3: TGTGCCAGTAGTAGGGCAGGGCCTTACGAGCAGTACTTC. Amino acid sequence: CASSRAGPYEQYF. The variable domain in full, with the rest retrieved from reference TRBV19 and TRBJ2-7, is DGGITQSPKYLFRKEGQNVTLSCEQNLNHDAMYWYRQDPGQGLRLIYYSQIVNDFQKGDIAEGYSVSREKKESFPLTVTSAQKNPTAFYLCASSRAGPYEQYFGPGTRLTVT.

This rearrangement joins TRBV7-9 to TRBJ2-7; tentative D call: TRBD1 (6 bases). V lost 2 bases and J 7 bases, leaving 12 bases between the germline ends. The germline V gene encodes CDR1 SEHNR and CDR2 FQNEAQ (reference sequence). This CDR3 spans 13 amino acids. The CDR3 protein is CASSLLAGDEQYF. Written as DNA, the CDR3 is TGTGCCAGCAGCTTACTGGCAGGGGATGAGCAGTACTTC.

The chain links TRBV18 to TRBJ1-1, with 9 bases identical to TRBD1. V shed 3 bases and J 8 bases; nucleotides not matched to a gene: 16. This CDR3 has 17 amino acids. In germline, CDR1 is KGHSH, CDR2 LQKENI. The CDR3 region is CASSPLNRGRGSSEAFF. Written as DNA, the CDR3 is TGTGCCAGCTCACCCCTCAACAGGGGGCGCGGGAGTTCCGAAGCTTTCTTT.

The CDR3 DNA reads as TGTGCCAGCAGTTCGCAAACTAGCGCTAGAGAGACCCAGTACTTC. Protein: CASSSQTSARETQYF. V is TRBV6-6 and J is TRBJ2-5, with 7 bases that match TRBD2. Germline V lookup: CDR1 MNHNY, CDR2 SVGAGI (reference sequence). With 4 bases clipped from V and 4 bases from J, the junction kept 9 bases outside the gene matches. The CDR3 sequence is 15 residues long.

The chain has TRBV7-9 and TRBJ2-7; D is perhaps TRBD2 (6 bases). V dropped 5 bases and J dropped 2 bases, with 13 bases sitting between them. In germline, CDR1 is SEHNR, CDR2 FQNEAQ (reference sequence). CDR3 length: 14 amino acids. In DNA, the CDR3 is TGTGCCAGCAGCGGAGAGGAGGGACCCTACGAGCAGTACTTC. Amino acids: CASSGEEGPYEQYF. Full variable domain (missing parts from reference TRBV7-9 and TRBJ2-7): DTGVSQNPRHKITKRGQNVTFRCDPISEHNRLYWYRQTLGQGPEFLTYFQNEAQLEKSRLLSDRFSAERPKGSFSTLEIQRTEQGDSAMYLCASSGEEGPYEQYFGPGTRLTVT.

This rearrangement joins TRBV5-6 to TRBJ2-5; 10 bases fit TRBD2. The CDR3 totals 16 residues. CDR1 SGHDT and CDR2 YYEEEE come from the germline V gene. Germline trimming cut 4 bases from V and 4 bases from J; bases unmatched to any gene: 10. This CDR3 reads CASSRATSGIGETQYF. The CDR3 DNA reads as TGTGCCAGCAGCCGCGCTACTAGCGGGATCGGAGAGACCCAGTACTTC.

The rearrangement joins TRBV7-7 to TRBJ1-1; 8 nucleotides match TRBD1. The V gene end was trimmed by 5 bases and the J gene end by 0 bases; junction bases not matched to a gene: 5. Germline V gene data show CDR1 as SSHAT and CDR2 as FNYEAQ (reference sequence). The CDR3 loop spans 15 amino acids. CDR3 amino acids: CASSPGTGLNTEAFF. The CDR3, as DNA: TGTGCCAGCAGCCCCGGGACAGGATTGAACACTGAAGCTTTCTTT.

The chain carries TRBV27 and TRBJ2-4, with a tentative D call TRBD1 (6 bases). The CDR3 is 16 amino acids. The V gene's germline CDR1 is MNHEY and CDR2 SMNVEV (reference sequence). Between the trimmed V and J ends, which lost 2 bases and 1 base, there was a span of 12 bases. DNA for the CDR3: TGTGCCAGCAGTTTACTGGGAAGGGGGGCCAAAAACATTCAGTACTTC. Translation gives CASSLLGRGAKNIQYF.

About this clone itself: Other DNA sequences from this sample encode an identical CDR3 as well. V is TRBV9 and J is TRBJ2-6; perhaps TRBD1 as D (6 bases). The CDR3 consists of 15 residues. From germline, CDR1 is SGDLS and CDR2 YYNGEE. V lost 2 bases, J lost 1 base, and 7 bases lay in between. CDR3 coding DNA: TGTGCCAGCAGCGTCGGACAGTCTGGGGCCAACGTCCTGACTTTC. It specifies CASSVGQSGANVLTF.

The rearrangement uses TRBV6-6 and TRBJ2-7, with 7 bases matching TRBD1. Germline trimming cut 5 bases from V and 2 bases from J; bases unmatched to any gene: 3. CDR3 size: 13 residues. Germline V gene data show CDR1 as MNHNY and CDR2 as SVGAGI (reference sequence). The CDR3 nucleotides are TGTGCCAGCAGTAGGGACAGAACCTACGAGCAGTACTTC. Translation: CASSRDRTYEQYF.

This clone turned up a few times. The chain is built from TRBV9 and TRBJ2-5, with 8 bases lining up with TRBD1. The trim removed 4 bases at V and 5 bases at J, leaving 13 bases unmatched. Germline values: CDR1 SGDLS, CDR2 YYNGEE. CDR3 length: 16 amino acids. CDR3 DNA sequence: TGTGCCAGCAGCCTCGACAGGGGCCGCCAGGAGGAGACCCAGTACTTC. As protein: CASSLDRGRQEETQYF. Using reference TRBV9 and TRBJ2-5 for the parts outside the CDR3, the full variable domain is DSGVTQTPKHLITATGQRVTLRCSPRSGDLSVYWYQQSLDQGLQFLIQYYNGEERAKGNILERFSAQQFPDLHSELNLSSLELGDSALYFCASSLDRGRQEETQYFGPGTRLLVL.

The rearrangement joins TRBV6-5 to TRBJ1-1; TRBD1 is a possible D gene (6 bases). This CDR3 spans 13 amino acids. Germline V gives CDR1 MNHEY, CDR2 SVGAGI. This CDR3 reads CATLRGVNTEAFF. Here the CDR3 DNA reads TGTGCTACGTTGAGGGGGGTGAACACTGAAGCTTTCTTT.

The rearrangement uses TRBV19 and TRBJ1-1; 7 positions match TRBD1. CDR3 size: 14 residues. Germline V lookup: CDR1 LNHDA, CDR2 SQIVND (reference sequence). With V trimmed by 10 bases and J by 5 bases, 13 bases remained unmatched. The CDR3 here is CATSIRGRETEAFF. The CDR3 DNA reads TGTGCCACCTCTATCAGGGGGAGAGAGACTGAAGCTTTCTTT.

The chain recombines TRBV11-1 with TRBJ2-7, with 10 positions matching TRBD1. Trimming took 2 bases from V and 3 from J; bases not matched to a gene: 4. The germline V gene has CDR1 SGHAT and CDR2 FQDESV (reference sequence). The length of the CDR3 is 15 residues. The CDR3 loop is CASSLSRTGGYEQYF. The CDR3, as DNA: TGTGCCAGCAGCTTATCCCGGACAGGGGGCTACGAGCAGTACTTC.

The rearrangement links TRBV5-8 to TRBJ2-7; D is possibly TRBD1 (6 bases). The V end lost 5 bases, the J end lost 4 bases, and 13 bases lay between the germline ends. Germline assignment: CDR1 SGHTS and CDR2 YDEGEE. This CDR3 is built from 13 residues. CDR3 in DNA: TGTGCCAGCAGATTAACAGGGATTTACGAGCAGTACTTC. Its protein is CASRLTGIYEQYF.

The table lists this clone with a few counts. The CDR3 nucleotides read TGTGCCAGTAGTATACGAGGGGGACTAGCGGTGAAAGATACGCAGTATTTT. Translated: CASSIRGGLAVKDTQYF. The chain has TRBV19 and TRBJ2-3, with 11 bases aligning to TRBD2. The CDR3 is 17 amino acids. Trimming took 2 bases from V and 5 from J; bases not matched to a gene: 9. In germline, CDR1 is LNHDA, CDR2 SQIVND (reference sequence).

V usage is TRBV7-2 and J usage is TRBJ1-5; D remains ambiguous. Trimming removed 1 base from V and 3 bases from J, with 10 bases in between. The CDR3 covers 15 residues. Germline-derived CDR1 and CDR2 are SGHTA and FQGNSA. The CDR3 region has the DNA TGTGCCAGCAGCTTAGAAGCCTGGTCCAATCAGCCCCAGCATTTT. Protein product: CASSLEAWSNQPQHF.